Listed below are T cell receptor beta chains from one sample, sequenced in a study of cytomegalovirus exposure and HLA in healthy donors. Sequenced by immunoSEQ multiplex PCR; TCRdb stores in-frame clones only, minus some. The sample shows about 150,000 clones, approximately 90% of them seen only once. Sequencing was performed on PBMCs. The receptor source for this set is a man between 18 and 29 years old in good health and CMV-seronegative. Each CDR3 is given with its conserved first and last residue. The order of the fields is CDR3 DNA, CDR3 protein, CDR3 length, D gene, clone size, J gene, V gene. D genes are given only for firm matches. Not every row has a clone size; where given, it reads once, few, many or a size class.

cdr3_nt: TGTGCCAGCAGCAAAGACAGGGGGCAAGAGACCCAGTACTTC; cdr3_aa: CASSKDRGQETQYF; cdr3_length: 14; d_call: .; clone_size: many; j_call: TRBJ2-5; v_call: TRBV21-1
cdr3_nt: TGTGCCAGCAGTGGAGGGACAGGGGCAGGCAACACCATATATTTT; cdr3_aa: CASSGGTGAGNTIYF; cdr3_length: 15; d_call: TRBD1; clone_size: .; j_call: TRBJ1-3; v_call: TRBV6-1
cdr3_nt: TGTGCCAGCTCCCCCGGGACAGGTACAGATACGCAGTATTTT; cdr3_aa: CASSPGTGTDTQYF; cdr3_length: 14; d_call: TRBD1; clone_size: .; j_call: TRBJ2-3; v_call: TRBV18
cdr3_nt: TGTGCCAGTAGTATTGGGTACAGGAGACTTGGCAATCAGCCCCAGCATTTT; cdr3_aa: CASSIGYRRLGNQPQHF; cdr3_length: 17; d_call: .; clone_size: .; j_call: TRBJ1-5; v_call: TRBV19
cdr3_nt: TGTGCCATCAGTGAGTCGAGTACGAACACCGGGGAGCTGTTTTTT; cdr3_aa: CAISESSTNTGELFF; cdr3_length: 15; d_call: .; clone_size: .; j_call: TRBJ2-2; v_call: TRBV10-3
cdr3_nt: TGTGCCAGCAGCTTAGTGTGGGGGAGGCAAGAGACCCAGTACTTC; cdr3_aa: CASSLVWGRQETQYF; cdr3_length: 15; d_call: .; clone_size: .; j_call: TRBJ2-5; v_call: TRBV7-6
cdr3_nt: TGTGCCAGCAGCTTTAGACTAGCGGGGCCCGCAGATACGCAGTATTTT; cdr3_aa: CASSFRLAGPADTQYF; cdr3_length: 16; d_call: TRBD2; clone_size: .; j_call: TRBJ2-3; v_call: TRBV27
cdr3_nt: TGTGCCAGCAGCGCCGACAGGGGGCCCCCCAATGATGAGCAGTTCTTC; cdr3_aa: CASSADRGPPNDEQFF; cdr3_length: 16; d_call: TRBD1; clone_size: .; j_call: TRBJ2-1; v_call: TRBV9
cdr3_nt: TGTGCCAGCAGTCTCCGGACAGTCTCCTACGAGCAGTACTTC; cdr3_aa: CASSLRTVSYEQYF; cdr3_length: 14; d_call: .; clone_size: .; j_call: TRBJ2-7; v_call: TRBV6-1
cdr3_nt: TGTGCCAGCAGCAATAGCGGGGCGCTCGCCAAAGGGTTCTTC; cdr3_aa: CASSNSGALAKGFF; cdr3_length: 14; d_call: TRBD2; clone_size: .; j_call: TRBJ2-1; v_call: TRBV7-8
cdr3_nt: TGTGCCAGCAGTCAGGGACTAGCGGGGTCCGGGGAGCTGTTTTTT; cdr3_aa: CASSQGLAGSGELFF; cdr3_length: 15; d_call: TRBD2; clone_size: .; j_call: TRBJ2-2; v_call: TRBV6-5
cdr3_nt: TGTGCCAGCAGTTCCGGGAGACCTTTCATCTATGGCTACACCTTC; cdr3_aa: CASSSGRPFIYGYTF; cdr3_length: 15; d_call: .; clone_size: .; j_call: TRBJ1-2; v_call: TRBV27